This TCR beta chain appears in the sequencing data of a study of blood T cell repertoires in COVID-19. The wider study: Samples taken during acute and convalescent COVID-19 were collected in the United States, Italy and Spain.

As handled by the study authors: Amplification of reference gene primers provided the estimated nucleated cell counts. TCRdb keeps only in-frame clones here, not all; method: immunoSEQ multiplex PCR. That table is the source of V, J and clone size, and D and trimming were worked out from the DNA. The sample records approximately 240,000 clones, 80% to 95% being singletons. There are 15 residues in the CDR3. Germline trimming cut 6 bases from V and 4 bases from J; bases unmatched to any gene: 7. The germline V gene has CDR1 MNHEY and CDR2 SVGAGI. Across 20 to 25 US areas, participants ranged in age from roughly 18 to 95 years. Each participant's cohort was designated according to participant-reported clinical history.

The rearrangement uses TRBV6-5 and TRBJ1-5; TRBD1 agrees at 9 bases. The TCR comes from a woman between 18 and 30 years old who had recovered from COVID-19. Material for sequencing was PBMCs or T cells enriched from blood (not recorded which). The CDR3 sequence is CASSPTGGLNQPQHF. DNA of the CDR3: TGTGCCAGCAGCCCAACAGGGGGCCTGAATCAGCCCCAGCATTTT.